This T cell receptor beta chain was obtained from a study of control samples from healthy donors and cancer patients. The protocol was immunoSEQ multiplex PCR, while the TCRdb copy is restricted to in-frame clones and leaves out a portion. The sample lists about 80,000 clones; roughly 86% were seen once. V gave up 5 bases and J gave up 1 base; unmatched junction bases: 3. From germline, CDR1 is SGHVS and CDR2 FNYEAQ. The CDR3 runs to 15 residues. The specimen was blood. The genes are TRBV7-6 and TRBJ2-5; 11 bases are a match to TRBD2. This receptor was taken from a man aged 50 or older in good health. CDR3 amino acids: CASSPSGGFQETQYF. For the CDR3, the DNA is TGTGCCAGCAGCCCTAGCGGGGGGTTCCAAGAGACCCAGTACTTC.